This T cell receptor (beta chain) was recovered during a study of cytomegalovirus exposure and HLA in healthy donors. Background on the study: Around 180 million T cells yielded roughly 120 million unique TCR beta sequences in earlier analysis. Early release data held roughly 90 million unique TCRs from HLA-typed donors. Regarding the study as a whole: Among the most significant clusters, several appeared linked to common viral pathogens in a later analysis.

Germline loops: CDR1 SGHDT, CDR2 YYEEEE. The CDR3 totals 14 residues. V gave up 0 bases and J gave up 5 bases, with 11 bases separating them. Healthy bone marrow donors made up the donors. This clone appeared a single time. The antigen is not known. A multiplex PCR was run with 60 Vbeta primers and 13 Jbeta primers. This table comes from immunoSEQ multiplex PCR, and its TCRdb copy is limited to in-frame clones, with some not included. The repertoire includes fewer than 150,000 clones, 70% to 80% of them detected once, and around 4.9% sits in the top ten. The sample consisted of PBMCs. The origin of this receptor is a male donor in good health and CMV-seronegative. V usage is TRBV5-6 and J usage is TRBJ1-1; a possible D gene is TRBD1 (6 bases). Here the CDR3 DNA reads TGTGCCAGCAGCTTGGTACAGGGATATACTGAAGCTTTCTTT. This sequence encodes CASSLVQGYTEAFF. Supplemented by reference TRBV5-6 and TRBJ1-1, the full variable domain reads DAGVTQSPTHLIKTRGQQVTLRCSPKSGHDTVSWYQQALGQGPQFIFQYYEEEERQRGNFPDRFSGHQFPNYSSELNVNALLLGDSALYLCASSLVQGYTEAFFGQGTRLTVV.